This T cell receptor (beta chain) was found in a study of T cell responses to AZD1222 COVID-19 vaccine. Study-level information: Pooling covered second doses at about 4 or about 12 weeks.

Study observations and caveats: Clonal diversity was possibly underestimated; the donors were predominantly white British and more often female. There were vaccine-associated CD4 TCRs across spike, dominant at 160-218 and 743-854.

Notes on this clone: Its matching antigen is unknown.

V was clipped by 11 bases and J by 5 bases, with 19 bases between them. Germline CDR1 reads MNHEY; CDR2 reads SVGAGI. This CDR3 has 15 residues. The repertoire was sequenced with immunoSEQ multiplex PCR; TCRdb's copy has only in-frame clones and lacks some. The repertoire holds fewer than 150,000 clones, 93% seen once, with around 3.1% in the top ten. The sequence came from an adult in good health. This rearrangement joins TRBV6-5 to TRBJ1-6; no reliable D call. The sample in question was peripheral blood, obtained on day 0 of AZD1222 vaccination. The CDR3 region has the DNA TGTGCCGAGCCCTTTAGACCGTTCGATAATTCACCCCTCCACTTT. Protein: CAEPFRPFDNSPLHF.